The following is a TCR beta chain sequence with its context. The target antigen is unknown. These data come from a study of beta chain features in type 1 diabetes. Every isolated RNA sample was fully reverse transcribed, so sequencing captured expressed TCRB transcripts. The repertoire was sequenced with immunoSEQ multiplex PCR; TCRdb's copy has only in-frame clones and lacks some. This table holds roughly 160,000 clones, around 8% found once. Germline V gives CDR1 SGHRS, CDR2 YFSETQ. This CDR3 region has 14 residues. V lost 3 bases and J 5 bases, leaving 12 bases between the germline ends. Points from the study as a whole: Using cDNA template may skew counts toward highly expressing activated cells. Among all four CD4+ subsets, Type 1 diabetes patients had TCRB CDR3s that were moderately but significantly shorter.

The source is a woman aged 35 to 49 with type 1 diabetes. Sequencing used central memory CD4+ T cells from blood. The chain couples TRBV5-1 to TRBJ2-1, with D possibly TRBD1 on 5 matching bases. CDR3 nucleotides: TGCGCCAGCAGCTACAGGTGGGGTGACAATGAGCAGTTCTTC. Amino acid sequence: CASSYRWGDNEQFF.